What follows describes a single T cell receptor beta chain. Its cognate antigen is unknown. This entry belongs to a study of lymphopenia after photon versus proton radiotherapy. The study, taken as a whole, reports: Proton therapy kept repertoires fairly stable, unlike photons, which gained effector/memory cells. In patients who died, overall survival fell as post-nadir TCR diversity dropped more.

The assay was immunoSEQ multiplex PCR, and TCRdb's table has in-frame clones only and misses some. The table lists roughly 45,000 clones, around 86% of them singletons. The CDR3 runs 16 residues. Germline V gene sequence: CDR1 KGHSH, CDR2 LQKENI. V was shortened by 6 bases and J by 2 bases, with 20 bases between the two germline ends. The sequence was obtained from a man between 40 and 49 years old with gastric cancer. The sample here was peripheral blood, taken from a patient treated with photon-based radiotherapy. This chain connects TRBV18 to TRBJ2-7; TRBD1 is a possible D gene (6 bases). CDR3 DNA: TGTGCCAGCTCGCCTCTACCCGGGACAACCACCTACGAGCAGTACTTC. Its translation is CASSPLPGTTTYEQYF.